What follows describes a single T cell receptor (beta chain). The antigen is unknown. The source of the sample is a study of vaccination and CD4 T cells after COVID-19. Once obtained from cultured CD4+ T cells, the DNA was sequenced using the Oncomine TCR Beta short-read assay. TCRdb re-analysed the PCR reads in MiXCR, keeping a single row per CDR3 protein. The sample lists some 16,000 distinct CDR3 sequences; approximately 81% were seen once. V was pared by 5 bases and J by 5 bases, with 8 bases between. This CDR3 comprises 12 residues. The germline CDR1 and CDR2 sequences are MGHDK and SYGVNS. The treatment is: roughly 11-day PBMC culture with coronavirus spike peptide pools or control peptides (ViraFEST assay).

V is TRBV25-1 and J is TRBJ2-3; D ambiguous. This material consisted of CD4+ T cells from blood, cultured in vitro, taken after SARS-CoV-2 vaccination. This TCR came from a human donor who received a COVID-19 vaccine. Here the CDR3 DNA reads TGTGCCAGCAGTTCAGTGGGAGATACGCAGTATTTT. Protein: CASSSVGDTQYF.